This T cell receptor beta chain was identified in a study of memory CD4+ T cells and cytomegalovirus serostatus. Overall study findings and caveats: Of under 200 reported CMV TCRbeta sequences, 55 to 80 were found in memory CD4+ repertoires.

Turning to this clone: Its antigen is not known.

V was pared by 3 bases and J by 2 bases, with 16 bases of the junction left unmatched. The CDR3 spans 18 residues. Germline V gene lookup returns CDR1 SGHNT and CDR2 YENEEA. The sort gate was single viable CD3+CD4+CD8-CD45RO+ cells for memory CD4+ T cells. CD4+ T cells were isolated by positive magnetic selection. As originally analysed: Out-of-frame sequences were removed, leaving around 2,000,000 distinct TCRbeta sequences. Profiled with immunoSEQ multiplex PCR; TCRdb holds only in-frame clones, not every one. The V and J calls and clone size come from that table; D and trimming were worked out from the DNA. The top ten hold approximately 1.1% of the sample, which has 55,000 to 60,000 clones, roughly three quarters seen once.

This chain connects TRBV11-3 to TRBJ2-7; 7 nucleotides match TRBD2. Sequencing was carried out using memory CD4+ T cells from blood. This TCR was sampled from an adult in good health and CMV-seronegative. The CDR3: CASSLRGLADYTTYEQYF. The CDR3 coding sequence is TGTGCCAGCAGCTTGAGGGGTCTAGCGGACTACACTACCTACGAGCAGTACTTC. The complete variable domain, with remaining parts taken from reference TRBV11-3 and TRBJ2-7, reads EAGVVQSPRYKIIEKKQPVAFWCNPISGHNTLYWYLQNLGQGPELLIRYENEEAVDDSQLPKDRFSAERLKGVDSTLKIQPAELGDSAVYLCASSLRGLADYTTYEQYFGPGTRLTVT.